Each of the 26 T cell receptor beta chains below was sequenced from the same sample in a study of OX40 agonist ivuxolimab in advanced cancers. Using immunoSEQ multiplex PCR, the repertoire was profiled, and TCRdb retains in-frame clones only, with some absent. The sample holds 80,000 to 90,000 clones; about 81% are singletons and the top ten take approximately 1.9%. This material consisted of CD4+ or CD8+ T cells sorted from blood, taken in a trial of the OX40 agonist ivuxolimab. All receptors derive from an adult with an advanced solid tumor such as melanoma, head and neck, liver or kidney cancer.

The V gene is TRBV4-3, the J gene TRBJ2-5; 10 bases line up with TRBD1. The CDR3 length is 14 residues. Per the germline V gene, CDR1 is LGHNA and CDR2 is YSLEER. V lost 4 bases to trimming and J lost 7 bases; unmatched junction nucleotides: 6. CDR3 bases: TGCGCCAGCAGCCCCTCGGGACAGGGGACGACCCAGTACTTC. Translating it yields CASSPSGQGTTQYF.

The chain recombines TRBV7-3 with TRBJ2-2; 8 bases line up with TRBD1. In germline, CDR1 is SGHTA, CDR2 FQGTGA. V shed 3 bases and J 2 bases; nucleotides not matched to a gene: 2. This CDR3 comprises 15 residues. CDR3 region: CASSLQGANTGELFF. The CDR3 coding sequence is TGTGCCAGCAGCTTGCAGGGGGCTAACACCGGGGAGCTGTTTTTT.

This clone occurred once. The chain's CDR3 is CASSLRQGSSPLHF. The CDR3 DNA reads TGTGCCAGCAGTTTGAGACAGGGGAGTTCACCCCTCCACTTT. V is TRBV28 and J is TRBJ1-6, with 8 bases identical to TRBD1. The germline CDR1 and CDR2 sequences are MDHEN and SYDVKM. V was clipped by 3 bases and J by 9 bases; unmatched bases: 4. This CDR3 has 14 amino acids. The full variable domain, with the rest looked up from reference TRBV28 and TRBJ1-6, is DVKVTQSSRYLVKRTGEKVFLECVQDMDHENMFWYRQDPGLGLRLIYFSYDVKMKEKGDIPEGYSVSREKKERFSLILESASTNQTSMYLCASSLRQGSSPLHFGNGTRLTVT.

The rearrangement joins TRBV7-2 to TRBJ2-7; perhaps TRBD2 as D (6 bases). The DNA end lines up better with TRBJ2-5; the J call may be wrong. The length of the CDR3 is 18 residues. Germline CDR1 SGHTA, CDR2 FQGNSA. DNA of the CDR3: TGTGCCAGCAGTCGGGGGTGGGTTCCTGCGGACCCGAAAGAGACCCAGTACTTC. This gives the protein CASSRGWVPADPKETQYF.

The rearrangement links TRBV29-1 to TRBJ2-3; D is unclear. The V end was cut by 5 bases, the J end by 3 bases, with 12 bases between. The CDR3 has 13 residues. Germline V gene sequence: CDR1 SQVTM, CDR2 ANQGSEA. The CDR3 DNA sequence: TGCAGCGTTAAGGCCCAGGCGACAGATACGCAGTATTTT. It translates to CSVKAQATDTQYF.

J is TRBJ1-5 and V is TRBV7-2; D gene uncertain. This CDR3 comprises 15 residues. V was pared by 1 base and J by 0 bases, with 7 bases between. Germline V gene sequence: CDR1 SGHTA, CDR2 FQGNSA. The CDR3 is CASSLGSYSNQPQHF. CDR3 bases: TGTGCCAGCAGCTTAGGAAGTTATAGCAATCAGCCCCAGCATTTT.

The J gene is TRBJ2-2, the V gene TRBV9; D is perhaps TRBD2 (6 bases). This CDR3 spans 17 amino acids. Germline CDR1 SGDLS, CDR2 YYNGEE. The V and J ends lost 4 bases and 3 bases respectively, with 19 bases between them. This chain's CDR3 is CASSLTGLPGDTGELFF. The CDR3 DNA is TGTGCCAGCAGCCTAACGGGACTCCCCGGGGACACCGGGGAGCTGTTTTTT.

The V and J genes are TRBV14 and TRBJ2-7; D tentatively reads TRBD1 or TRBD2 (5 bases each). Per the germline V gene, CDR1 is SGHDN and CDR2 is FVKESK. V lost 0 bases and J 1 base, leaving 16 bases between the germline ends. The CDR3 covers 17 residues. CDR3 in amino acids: CASSQDPPGRASYEQYF. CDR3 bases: TGTGCCAGCAGCCAAGATCCACCGGGACGGGCATCCTACGAGCAGTACTTC.

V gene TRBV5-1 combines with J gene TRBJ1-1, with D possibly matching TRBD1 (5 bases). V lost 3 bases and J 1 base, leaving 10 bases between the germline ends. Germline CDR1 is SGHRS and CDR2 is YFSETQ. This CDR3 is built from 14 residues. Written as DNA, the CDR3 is TGCGCCAGCAGCTACCGGGGCCCGAACACTGAAGCTTTCTTT. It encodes CASSYRGPNTEAFF.

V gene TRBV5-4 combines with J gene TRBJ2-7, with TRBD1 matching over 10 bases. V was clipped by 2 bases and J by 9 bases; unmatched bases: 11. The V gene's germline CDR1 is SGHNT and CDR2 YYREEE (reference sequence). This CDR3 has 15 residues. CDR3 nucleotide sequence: TGTGCCAGCAGCTTCTGGGGACAGGGGTCGGGTGGGCAGTACTTC. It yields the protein CASSFWGQGSGGQYF.

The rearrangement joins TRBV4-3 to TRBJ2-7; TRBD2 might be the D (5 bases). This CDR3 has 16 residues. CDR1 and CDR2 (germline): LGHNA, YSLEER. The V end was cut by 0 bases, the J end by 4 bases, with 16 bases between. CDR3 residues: CASSQESARGIYEQYF. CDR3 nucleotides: TGCGCCAGCAGCCAAGAAAGCGCGAGAGGGATTTACGAGCAGTACTTC.

CDR3 sequence reads: CASSPGASTSNQPQHF. CDR3 bases: TGTGCCAGCTCACCGGGGGCGAGCACTAGCAATCAGCCCCAGCATTTT. The V call is TRBV18, the J call TRBJ1-5, with a tentative D call TRBD1 (6 bases). V was clipped by 3 bases and J by 0 bases, with 12 bases between them. This CDR3 contains 16 residues. The germline V gene encodes CDR1 KGHSH and CDR2 LQKENI.

The DNA of the CDR3 is TGTGCCAGCAGCTCTAGTGGTGAAAAACTGTTTTTT. This gives the protein CASSSSGEKLFF. The V call is TRBV7-9, the J call TRBJ1-4; D is ambiguous. The germline V gene encodes CDR1 SEHNR and CDR2 FQNEAQ (reference sequence). CDR3 size: 12 residues. V dropped 4 bases and J dropped 7 bases, with 7 bases sitting between them.

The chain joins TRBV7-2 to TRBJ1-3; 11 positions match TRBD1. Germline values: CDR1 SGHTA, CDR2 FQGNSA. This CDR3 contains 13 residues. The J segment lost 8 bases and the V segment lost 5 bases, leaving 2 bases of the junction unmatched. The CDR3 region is CASSVDRGHTIYF. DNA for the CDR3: TGTGCCAGCAGCGTGGACAGGGGGCACACCATATATTTT.

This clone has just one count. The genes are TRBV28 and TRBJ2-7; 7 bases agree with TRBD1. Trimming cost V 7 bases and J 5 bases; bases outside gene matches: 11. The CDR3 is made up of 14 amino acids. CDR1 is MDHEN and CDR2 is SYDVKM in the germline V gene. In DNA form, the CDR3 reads TGTGCCAGCATTAGCCAGGGGGTTCTCGACGAGCAGTACTTC. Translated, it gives CASISQGVLDEQYF.

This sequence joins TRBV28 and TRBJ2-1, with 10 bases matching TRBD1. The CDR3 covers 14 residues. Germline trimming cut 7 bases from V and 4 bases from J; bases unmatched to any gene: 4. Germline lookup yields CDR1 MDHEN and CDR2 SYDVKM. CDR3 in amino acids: CASNPGQGYNEQFF. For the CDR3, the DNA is TGTGCCAGCAACCCGGGACAGGGGTACAATGAGCAGTTCTTC.

The CDR3 DNA sequence: TGTGCCAGTAGTTCCCAGGGGGCTCGGGGCACTGAAGCTTTCTTT. Protein product: CASSSQGARGTEAFF. The chain combines TRBV19 with TRBJ1-1, with 8 bases lining up with TRBD1. V shed 5 bases, J shed 4 bases, and the junction held 9 bases outside the gene matches. The germline CDR1 and CDR2 sequences are LNHDA and SQIVND (reference sequence). This CDR3 comprises 15 residues.

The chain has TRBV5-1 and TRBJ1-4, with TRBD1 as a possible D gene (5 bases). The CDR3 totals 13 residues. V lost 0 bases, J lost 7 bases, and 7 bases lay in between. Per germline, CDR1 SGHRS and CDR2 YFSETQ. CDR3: CASSLGDGEKLFF. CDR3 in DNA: TGCGCCAGCAGCTTGGGGGACGGTGAAAAACTGTTTTTT.

The CDR3 sequence: CSVDSWGAGEQFF. The CDR3 DNA is TGCAGCGTTGATTCGTGGGGGGCCGGTGAGCAGTTCTTC. This sequence joins TRBV29-1 and TRBJ2-1; D is tentatively TRBD1 or TRBD2 (6 bases each). This CDR3 is 13 amino acids long. V gave up 3 bases and J gave up 9 bases, with 15 bases separating them. Germline V CDR1 and CDR2: SQVTM, ANQGSEA.

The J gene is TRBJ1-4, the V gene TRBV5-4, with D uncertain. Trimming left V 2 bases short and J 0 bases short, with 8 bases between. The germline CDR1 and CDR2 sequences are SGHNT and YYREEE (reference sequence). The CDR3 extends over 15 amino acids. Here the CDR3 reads CASSLQHTTNEKLFF. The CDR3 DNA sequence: TGTGCCAGCAGCTTACAACATACAACTAATGAAAAACTGTTTTTT.

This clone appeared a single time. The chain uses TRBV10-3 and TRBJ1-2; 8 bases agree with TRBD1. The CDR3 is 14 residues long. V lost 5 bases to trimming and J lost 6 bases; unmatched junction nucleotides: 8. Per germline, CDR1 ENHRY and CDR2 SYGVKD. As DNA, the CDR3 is TGTGCCATCAGTAGTGGACAGGGAAGTGATGGCTACACCTTC. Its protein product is CAISSGQGSDGYTF.

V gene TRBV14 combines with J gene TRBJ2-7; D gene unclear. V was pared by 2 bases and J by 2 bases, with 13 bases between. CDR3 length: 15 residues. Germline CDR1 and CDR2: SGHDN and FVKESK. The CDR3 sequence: CASSQLPTPAYEQYF. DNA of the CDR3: TGTGCCAGCAGCCAATTACCTACCCCGGCCTACGAGCAGTACTTC.

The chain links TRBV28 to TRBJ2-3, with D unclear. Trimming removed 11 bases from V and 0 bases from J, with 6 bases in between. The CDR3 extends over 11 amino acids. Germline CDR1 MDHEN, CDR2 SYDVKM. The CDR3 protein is CASTSTDTQYF. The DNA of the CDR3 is TGTGCCTCAACTAGCACAGATACGCAGTATTTT.

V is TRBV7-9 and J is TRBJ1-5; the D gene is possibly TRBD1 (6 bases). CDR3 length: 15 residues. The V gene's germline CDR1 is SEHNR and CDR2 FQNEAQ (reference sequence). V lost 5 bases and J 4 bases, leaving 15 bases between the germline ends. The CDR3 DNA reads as TGTGCCAGCAGCGCCGCCAGGGGAGGGAATCAGCCCCAGCATTTT. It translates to CASSAARGGNQPQHF. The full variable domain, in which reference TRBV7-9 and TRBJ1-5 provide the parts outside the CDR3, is DTGVSQNPRHKITKRGQNVTFRCDPISEHNRLYWYRQTLGQGPEFLTYFQNEAQLEKSRLLSDRFSAERPKGSFSTLEIQRTEQGDSAMYLCASSAARGGNQPQHFGDGTRLSIL.

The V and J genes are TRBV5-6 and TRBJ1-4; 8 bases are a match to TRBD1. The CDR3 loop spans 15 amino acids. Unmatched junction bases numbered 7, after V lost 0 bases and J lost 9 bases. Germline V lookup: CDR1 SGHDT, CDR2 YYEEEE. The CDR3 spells CASSLGGQGYQKLFF. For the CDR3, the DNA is TGTGCCAGCAGCTTGGGAGGACAGGGCTACCAAAAACTGTTTTTT.

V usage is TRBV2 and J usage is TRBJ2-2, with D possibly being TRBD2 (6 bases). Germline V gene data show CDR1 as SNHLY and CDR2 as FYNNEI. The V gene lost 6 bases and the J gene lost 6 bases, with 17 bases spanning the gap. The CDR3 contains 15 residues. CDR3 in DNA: TGTGCCAGCAGACCTCGGGGTCCGGGGGCCGGGGAGCTGTTTTTT. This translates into CASRPRGPGAGELFF.